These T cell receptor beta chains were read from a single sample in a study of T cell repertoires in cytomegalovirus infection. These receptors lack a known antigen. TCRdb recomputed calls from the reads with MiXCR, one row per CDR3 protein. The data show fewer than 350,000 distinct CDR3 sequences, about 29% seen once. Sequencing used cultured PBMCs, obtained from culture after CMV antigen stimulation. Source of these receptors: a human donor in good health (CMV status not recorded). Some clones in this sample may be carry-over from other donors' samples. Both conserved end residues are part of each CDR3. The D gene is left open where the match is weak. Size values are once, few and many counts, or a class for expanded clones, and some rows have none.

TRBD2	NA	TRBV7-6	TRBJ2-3	CATVAGGRTDTQYF	TGTGCCACCGTAGCGGGGGGGCGGACAGATACGCAGTATTTT
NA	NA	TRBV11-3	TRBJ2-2	CASSGGPTGELFF	TGTGCCAGCAGTGGGGGTCCTACCGGGGAGCTGTTTTTT
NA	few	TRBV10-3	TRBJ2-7	CAIRADYEQYF	TGTGCCATCAGGGCAGACTACGAGCAGTACTTC
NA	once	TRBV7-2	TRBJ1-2	CANSLRITSNYGYTF	TGTGCCAACAGCTTAAGGATCACTTCTAACTATGGCTACACCTTC
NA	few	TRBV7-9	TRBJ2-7	CASSQSVSYEQYF	TGTGCCAGCAGCCAAAGCGTGTCCTACGAGCAGTACTTC
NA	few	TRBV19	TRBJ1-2	CASSKGGQSENYGYTF	TGTGCCAGTAGTAAAGGAGGACAGTCGGAGAACTATGGCTACACCTTC
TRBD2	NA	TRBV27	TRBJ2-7	CASSPGLAAIYEQYF	TGTGCCAGCAGCCCGGGACTAGCGGCCATTTACGAGCAGTACTTC
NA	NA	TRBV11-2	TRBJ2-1	CASSFPLSRTPYNEQFF	TGTGCCAGCAGCTTTCCCCTTTCCCGGACCCCCTACAATGAGCAGTTCTTC
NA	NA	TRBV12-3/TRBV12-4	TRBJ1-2	CASSEGTQYFTF	TGTGCCAGCAGTGAGGGGACCCAGTATTTCACCTTC
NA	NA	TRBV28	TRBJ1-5	CASRLKAGTKGNQPQHF	TGTGCCAGCAGGCTGAAGGCCGGGACGAAGGGCAATCAGCCCCAGCATTTT
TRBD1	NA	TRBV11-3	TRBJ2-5	CASSPRTGDPKQETQYF	TGTGCCAGCAGCCCTAGAACAGGGGACCCTAAACAAGAGACCCAGTACTTC